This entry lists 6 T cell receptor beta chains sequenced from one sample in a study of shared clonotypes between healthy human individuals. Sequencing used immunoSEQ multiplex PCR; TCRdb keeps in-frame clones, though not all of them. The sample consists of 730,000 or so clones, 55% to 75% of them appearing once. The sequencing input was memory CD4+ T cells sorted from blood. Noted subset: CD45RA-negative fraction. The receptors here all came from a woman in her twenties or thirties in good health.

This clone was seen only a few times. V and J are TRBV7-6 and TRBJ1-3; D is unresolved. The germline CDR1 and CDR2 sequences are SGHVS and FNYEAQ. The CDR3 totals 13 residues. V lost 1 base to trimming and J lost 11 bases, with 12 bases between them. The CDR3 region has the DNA TGTGCCAGCAGCTTAGGGTTCAATTCGGCCATATATTTT. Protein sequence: CASSLGFNSAIYF.

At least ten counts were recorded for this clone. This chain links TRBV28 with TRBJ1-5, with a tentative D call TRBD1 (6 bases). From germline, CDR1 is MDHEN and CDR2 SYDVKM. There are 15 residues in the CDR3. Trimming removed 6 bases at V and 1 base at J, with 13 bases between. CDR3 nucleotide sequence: TGTGCCAGCAGATTACAGGGCCAGAGCAATCAGCCCCAGCATTTT. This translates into CASRLQGQSNQPQHF.

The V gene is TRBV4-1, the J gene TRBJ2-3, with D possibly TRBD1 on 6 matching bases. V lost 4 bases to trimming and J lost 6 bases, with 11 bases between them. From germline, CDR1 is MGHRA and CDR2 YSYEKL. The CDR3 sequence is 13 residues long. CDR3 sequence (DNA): TGCGCCAGCAGCCCCCTACAGGGCGATACGCAGTATTTT. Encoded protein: CASSPLQGDTQYF.

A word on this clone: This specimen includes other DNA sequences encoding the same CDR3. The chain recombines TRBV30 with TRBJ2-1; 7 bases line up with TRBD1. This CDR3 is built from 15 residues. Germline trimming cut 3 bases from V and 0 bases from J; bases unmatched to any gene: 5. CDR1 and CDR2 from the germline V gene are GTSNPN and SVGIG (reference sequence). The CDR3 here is CAWSLDRSSYNEQFF. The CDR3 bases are TGTGCCTGGAGCTTGGACAGGAGCTCCTACAATGAGCAGTTCTTC.

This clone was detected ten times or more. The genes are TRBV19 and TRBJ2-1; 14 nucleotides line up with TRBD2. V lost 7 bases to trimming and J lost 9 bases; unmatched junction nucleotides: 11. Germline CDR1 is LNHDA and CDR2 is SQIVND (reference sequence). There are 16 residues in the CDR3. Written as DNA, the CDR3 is TGTGCCAGTACCCTGGGTGGGACTAGCGGGAGCAGTGAGCAGTTCTTC. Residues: CASTLGGTSGSSEQFF.

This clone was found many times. CDR3 amino acids: CASSSWDRDGNQPQHF. CDR3 coding DNA: TGTGCCAGCAGCAGTTGGGACCGGGACGGTAATCAGCCCCAGCATTTT. The chain has TRBV21-1 and TRBJ1-5. TRBV21-1 is a pseudogene segment. The CDR3 extends over 16 amino acids.